This entry lists 16 T cell receptor beta chains sequenced from one sample in a study of shared clonotypes between healthy human individuals. Sequenced by immunoSEQ multiplex PCR; TCRdb stores in-frame clones only, minus some. The sample holds about 560,000 clones, around 81% seen once. The sample comprised PBMCs. Receptors were obtained from a woman aged 40-49 years in good health. Some clones in this sample may be carry-over from other donors' samples.

In its sample, this clone was seen a few times. The rearrangement links TRBV6-5 to TRBJ1-1; D may be TRBD1 (5 bases). From germline, CDR1 is MNHEY and CDR2 SVGAGI. The germline V and J ends were trimmed by 6 bases and 5 bases, with 16 bases remaining between them. The CDR3 covers 14 residues. The CDR3 loop reads CASSYRPAQTEAFF. As DNA, the CDR3 is TGTGCCAGCAGCTACAGGCCCGCCCAAACTGAAGCTTTCTTT.

The chain links TRBV5-4 to TRBJ1-2; TRBD1 might be the D (6 bases). The V end was cut by 4 bases, the J end by 7 bases, with 20 bases between. The CDR3 spans 15 residues. The germline V gene has CDR1 SGHNT and CDR2 YYREEE (reference sequence). The CDR3 loop reads CASSPGDRSGSGYTF. DNA of the CDR3: TGTGCCAGCAGCCCAGGCGACAGGTCGGGTTCTGGCTACACCTTC.

This clone was counted between two and nine times. Different DNA sequences within this sample yield the same CDR3. This chain links TRBV7-2 with TRBJ2-3; D is undetermined. The CDR3 is 13 residues long. From germline, CDR1 is SGHTA and CDR2 FQGNSA. Trimming removed 3 bases at V and 2 bases at J, with 6 bases between. The CDR3 spells CASSFVTTDTQYF. The CDR3 DNA sequence: TGTGCCAGCAGCTTTGTCACCACAGATACGCAGTATTTT.

This clone was seen a few times. The chain is built from TRBV30 and TRBJ2-7, with TRBD2 identical over 7 bases. The germline gives CDR1 GTSNPN, CDR2 SVGIG (reference sequence). The CDR3 is 12 residues long. Trimming took 0 bases from V and 6 from J; bases not matched to a gene: 2. The CDR3 DNA reads TGTGCCTGGAGTGTGACTAGCCTCGAGCAGTACTTC. As protein: CAWSVTSLEQYF.

As regards this clone: Within the sample, other DNA sequences also encode this same CDR3. The V gene is TRBV5-1, the J gene TRBJ1-4, with D hard to call. This CDR3 has 14 amino acids. Trimming shortened V by 5 bases and J by 8 bases, and 16 bases separated the two germline ends. Germline-derived CDR1 and CDR2 are SGHRS and YFSETQ. The CDR3 protein is CASSFPGSGEKLFF. The CDR3 coding sequence is TGCGCCAGCAGTTTTCCTGGGAGTGGAGAAAAACTGTTTTTT.

This clone was seen more than once but under ten times. The chain is built from TRBV28 and TRBJ1-1; TRBD1 matches 7 bases. Germline assignment: CDR1 MDHEN and CDR2 SYDVKM. V trimming: 5 bases; J trimming: 3 bases; junction bases outside the gene matches: 9. This CDR3 has 15 amino acids. In DNA, the CDR3 is TGTGCCAGCAGTACGCCAGGGGGTATGGACACTGAAGCTTTCTTT. Amino acid sequence: CASSTPGGMDTEAFF.

The V call is TRBV7-2, the J call TRBJ1-2; 7 nucleotides match TRBD1. With 5 bases clipped from V and 4 bases from J, the junction kept 10 bases outside the gene matches. The CDR3 consists of 15 residues. Germline V gene lookup returns CDR1 SGHTA and CDR2 FQGNSA. The CDR3 sequence is CASSLRTGPPYGYTF. DNA of the CDR3: TGTGCCAGCAGCCTTCGGACAGGTCCGCCCTATGGCTACACCTTC.

Points on this clone: This may stem from a read error, because a much larger clone lies one nucleotide away. V and J are TRBV30 and TRBJ2-5; perhaps TRBD2 as D (5 bases). Germline-derived CDR1 and CDR2 are GTSNPN and SVGIG (reference sequence). The CDR3 contains 13 residues. Here the CDR3 reads CAWSDLRRETRYF. DNA for the CDR3: TGTGCCTGGAGTGATCTCAGAAGGGAGACCCGGTACTTC.

V is TRBV10-3 and J is TRBJ2-7; 7 bases map to TRBD1. The CDR3 sequence is 13 residues long. V dropped 8 bases and J dropped 3; count of bases not matched to a gene: 7. Germline assignment: CDR1 ENHRY and CDR2 SYGVKD. CDR3 loop: CAIGDSQGYEQYF. In DNA form, the CDR3 reads TGTGCCATCGGGGACAGTCAGGGCTACGAGCAGTACTTC.

This clone was recorded once. This chain links TRBV28 with TRBJ2-7, with 15 bases identical to TRBD2. The germline gives CDR1 MDHEN, CDR2 SYDVKM. The CDR3 has 16 amino acids. Unmatched junction bases numbered 9, after V lost 8 bases and J lost 4 bases. In nucleotides, the CDR3 is TGTGCCAGCGGAACCCCGGGACTAGCGGGGGGTTACGAGCAGTACTTC. Protein product: CASGTPGLAGGYEQYF.

The V and J genes are TRBV7-9 and TRBJ2-1, with 13 bases fitting TRBD2. CDR1 and CDR2 (germline): SEHNR, FQNEAQ (reference sequence). The CDR3 has 14 amino acids. With 4 bases clipped from V and 8 bases from J, the junction kept 2 bases outside the gene matches. The CDR3 spells CASSSLAGGHEQFF. The CDR3 region has the DNA TGTGCCAGCAGCTCACTAGCGGGAGGGCATGAGCAGTTCTTC.

This clone has only a few counts. This specimen includes other DNA sequences encoding the same CDR3. The chain links TRBV19 to TRBJ1-5; no clear D gene. The germline V gene has CDR1 LNHDA and CDR2 SQIVND (reference sequence). The CDR3 loop spans 12 amino acids. The ends were cut back, 4 bases at V and 1 base at J, with 2 bases in the middle. The CDR3 is CASSRSNQPQHF. The CDR3 coding sequence is TGTGCCAGTAGTAGAAGCAATCAGCCCCAGCATTTT.

The chain is built from TRBV9 and TRBJ2-2; D possibly corresponds to TRBD2 (5 bases). CDR3 length: 14 amino acids. The V gene lost 0 bases and the J gene lost 7 bases, with 10 bases spanning the gap. Germline loops: CDR1 SGDLS, CDR2 YYNGEE. The DNA for the CDR3 is TGTGCCAGCAGCGTAGGTCTAGCTGGCGGGGAGCTGTTTTTT. This translates into CASSVGLAGGELFF.

The chain joins TRBV7-8 to TRBJ1-5, with no clear D. V shed 3 bases and J shed 4 bases, with 10 bases lying between them. CDR1 is SGHVS and CDR2 is FQNEAQ in the germline V gene. The CDR3 totals 14 residues. CDR3 sequence reads: CASSLGPGNQPQHF. Here the CDR3 DNA reads TGTGCCAGCAGCTTGGGCCCGGGGAATCAGCCCCAGCATTTT. Drawing the rest from reference TRBV7-8 and TRBJ1-5, the complete variable domain is GAGVSQSPRYKVAKRGQDVALRCDPISGHVSLFWYQQALGQGPEFLTYFQNEAQLDKSGLPSDRFFAERPEGSVSTLKIQRTQQEDSAVYLCASSLGPGNQPQHFGDGTRLSIL.

Details on this clone: At one of its ends the junction is not consistent with the germline gene, which may arise from a read error. This CDR3 is also generated by other DNA sequences in the sample. This chain uses TRBV28 with TRBJ2-7; 15 nucleotides match TRBD2. CDR1 MDHEN and CDR2 SYDVKM come from the germline V gene. There are 15 residues in the CDR3. The CDR3 nucleotides read TGCGCCAGCAGTCGCGGGACTAGCGGGAGGTACGAGCAGTACTTC. Translating it yields CASSRGTSGRYEQYF. Full variable domain (outside the CDR3, taken from reference TRBV28 and TRBJ2-7): DVKVTQSSRYLVKRTGEKVFLECVQDMDHENMFWYRQDPGLGLRLIYFSYDVKMKEKGDIPEGYSVSREKKERFSLILESASTNQTSMYLCASSRGTSGRYEQYFGPGTRLTVT.

The chain combines TRBV19 with TRBJ2-2, with D tentatively TRBD2 (6 bases). V gave up 9 bases and J gave up 0 bases, with 14 bases separating them. Germline V gene sequence: CDR1 LNHDA, CDR2 SQIVND (reference sequence). The CDR3 extends over 15 amino acids. The CDR3 protein is CASRGLNANTGELFF. The CDR3 DNA reads as TGTGCCAGCCGAGGACTAAACGCGAACACCGGGGAGCTGTTTTTT.